What follows are 14 T cell receptor beta chains derived from one specimen sequenced in a study of T cells in localized non-small cell lung cancer. Repertoires were generated with immunoSEQ multiplex PCR, while TCRdb's copy carries only in-frame clones and drops some. The repertoire holds 25,000 to 35,000 clones, more than 65% seen once, with approximately 5.4% in the top ten. The sample here was peripheral blood mononuclear cells, taken before any cancer treatment. The origin of the receptors is a man aged 40 to 69 with stage III lung adenocarcinoma.

The CDR3 is CAISEQPNTGELFF. The CDR3 DNA follows: TGTGCCATCAGTGAACAACCGAACACCGGGGAGCTGTTTTTT. The chain joins TRBV10-3 to TRBJ2-2; D gene ambiguous. CDR1 is ENHRY, CDR2 SYGVKD, per germline. V lost 3 bases and J lost 0, with 5 bases in between. This CDR3 region has 14 residues.

V and J are TRBV9 and TRBJ2-7; D tentatively reads TRBD1 or TRBD2 (6 bases each). Germline V lookup: CDR1 SGDLS, CDR2 YYNGEE. V lost 0 bases, J lost 2 bases, and 18 bases lay in between. This CDR3 contains 17 residues. The CDR3 coding sequence is TGTGCCAGCAGCGTAGTTCGAGGGGGGCAGGTGCCCTACGAGCAGTACTTC. Its protein product is CASSVVRGGQVPYEQYF.

This clone was seen more than once but under ten times. The CDR3 protein is CASRGDRGLGSPLHF. CDR3 nucleotides: TGTGCCAGCAGGGGGGACAGGGGTTTAGGATCACCCCTCCACTTT. This chain links TRBV6-1 with TRBJ1-6; TRBD1 matches 10 bases. Germline V gene data show CDR1 as MNHNS and CDR2 as SASEGT. This CDR3 has 15 amino acids. Losses at the gene ends were 6 bases for V and 10 bases for J; bases not matched to a gene: 9.

CDR3 nucleotide sequence: TGTGCCAGCAGTTCAATCACAGGACTCACCCTTAGCAATCAGCCCCAGCATTTT. Its translation: CASSSITGLTLSNQPQHF. V gene TRBV27 combines with J gene TRBJ1-5, with D tentatively TRBD1 (5 bases). The CDR3 contains 18 residues. Germline CDR1 is MNHEY and CDR2 is SMNVEV (reference sequence). V dropped 4 bases and J dropped 0 bases, with 19 bases sitting between them.

The gene calls are TRBV21-1 and TRBJ2-1; the D call TRBD2 from the table was never checked on the DNA. TRBV21-1 is assigned pseudogene status. The CDR3 is made up of 13 amino acids. The DNA of the CDR3 is TGTGCCAGCAGCCATAGCGCGTCGGATGAGCAGTTCTTC. Its translation is CASSHSASDEQFF.

On this clone: One end of the junction varies from germline; a read error may be responsible. Other nucleotide sequences in the sample specify the same CDR3. This sequence joins TRBV5-4 and TRBJ1-2; D is perhaps TRBD1 (6 bases). The CDR3 extends over 14 amino acids. Germline V gene sequence: CDR1 SGHNT, CDR2 YYREEE (reference sequence). This CDR3 is CASSLGQRIYGYTF. DNA for the CDR3: TGTGCCAGCAGCTTAGGACAGCGTATCTATGGTTACACCTTC.

The V and J genes are TRBV30 and TRBJ2-5; TRBD2 matches 7 bases. The V and J ends lost 5 bases and 1 base, in that order; junction bases with no gene match: 7. The V gene's germline CDR1 is GTSNPN and CDR2 SVGIG (reference sequence). This CDR3 comprises 14 residues. CDR3 residues: CAWCRGDPQETQYF. As DNA, the CDR3 is TGTGCCTGGTGTCGGGGGGATCCCCAAGAGACCCAGTACTTC.

The rearrangement links TRBV23-1 to TRBJ2-4, with D perhaps matching TRBD1 (5 bases). TRBV23-1 is an open reading frame, and its role is uncertain. The CDR3 is 16 residues long. Trimming stripped 2 bases from V and 3 bases from J, with 14 bases between. For the CDR3, the DNA is TGCGCCAGCAGTCAAGGGGCAGGGTCGGTCAAAAACATTCAGTACTTC. It yields the protein CASSQGAGSVKNIQYF.

This sequence joins TRBV10-3 and TRBJ1-4, with D possibly being TRBD1 (6 bases). The CDR3 has 12 amino acids. CDR1 and CDR2 (germline): ENHRY, SYGVKD. The V gene lost 10 bases and the J gene lost 6 bases, with 12 bases spanning the gap. This CDR3 reads CATGGEYEKLFF. The CDR3 coding sequence is TGTGCCACCGGGGGCGAATATGAAAAACTGTTTTTT.

The chain combines TRBV11-2 with TRBJ1-1; D perhaps matches TRBD1 (5 bases). Deletions cut 0 bases from V and 10 bases from J, with 12 bases between. CDR3 length equals 13 residues. Germline V lookup: CDR1 SGHAT, CDR2 FQNNGV. CDR3 coding DNA: TGTGCCAGCAGCTTAGATACCCCAGGGAGAGCTTTCTTT. This translates into CASSLDTPGRAFF.

The chain employs TRBV5-6 and TRBJ1-5; no clear D gene. The CDR3 runs 13 residues. V was pared by 0 bases and J by 5 bases, with 6 bases between. Germline V gene lookup returns CDR1 SGHDT and CDR2 YYEEEE. The CDR3 region is CASSLGGDQPQHF. CDR3 coding DNA: TGTGCCAGCAGCTTGGGGGGTGATCAGCCCCAGCATTTT.

This clone was detected only once. The chain joins TRBV6-6 to TRBJ1-1, with D unclear. This CDR3 is 14 amino acids long. The germline V and J ends were trimmed by 6 bases and 0 bases, with 11 bases remaining between them. The germline V gene has CDR1 MNHNY and CDR2 SVGAGI (reference sequence). CDR3 nucleotides: TGTGCCAGCAGGGACGGACCCTTGAACACTGAAGCTTTCTTT. Its protein product is CASRDGPLNTEAFF.

The chain links TRBV11-2 to TRBJ1-1, with D unresolved. CDR3 length equals 11 residues. V was cut by 5 bases and J by 11 bases, with 12 bases left in between. In germline, CDR1 is SGHAT, CDR2 FQNNGV. As DNA, the CDR3 is TGTGCCAGCAGCAAGCCGGGCCCGGCTTTCTTT. The encoded protein is CASSKPGPAFF.

The CDR3 DNA reads TGTGCCAGCAGTTCATCCCTTGGACTAGCGGGGGGTTCGAAGACCCAGTACTTC. Its protein is CASSSSLGLAGGSKTQYF. The chain links TRBV28 to TRBJ2-5; 14 bases are shared with TRBD2. Trimming took 4 bases from V and 6 from J; bases not matched to a gene: 13. From germline, CDR1 is MDHEN and CDR2 SYDVKM. The length of the CDR3 is 18 residues. The variable domain in full, completed from reference TRBV28 and TRBJ2-5, reads DVKVTQSSRYLVKRTGEKVFLECVQDMDHENMFWYRQDPGLGLRLIYFSYDVKMKEKGDIPEGYSVSREKKERFSLILESASTNQTSMYLCASSSSLGLAGGSKTQYFGPGTRLLVL.